Below, 30 T cell receptor beta chains from the same sample are listed, as sequenced in a study of CD8+ T cells in alopecia areata. The authors extracted RNA and reverse transcribed it into cDNA as the sequencing template. Sequencing used immunoSEQ multiplex PCR; TCRdb keeps in-frame clones, though not all of them. Seen here are roughly 180,000 clones, roughly 60% observed once, and the top ten hold around 1.6%. The specimen comprised CD4+ T cells sorted from blood, sampled at week 0. The receptors shown here come from a human donor with alopecia areata.

J is TRBJ2-7 and V is TRBV20-1, with D possibly being TRBD1 (5 bases). The CDR3 covers 11 residues. Looked up from germline, CDR1 is DFQATT and CDR2 is SNEGSKA (reference sequence). The V gene lost 4 bases and the J gene lost 4 bases, with 8 bases spanning the gap. The CDR3 coding sequence is TGCAGTGCTACCAGACAGTACGAGCAGTACTTC. It is translated as CSATRQYEQYF.

A note on this clone: Other DNA sequences in this sample translate to the same CDR3. The chain carries TRBV29-1 and TRBJ2-6; 8 bases agree with TRBD1. Unmatched junction bases numbered 6, after V lost 6 bases and J lost 2 bases. The V gene's germline CDR1 is SQVTM and CDR2 ANQGSEA. This CDR3 has 15 residues. The CDR3 sequence is CSVGTGGTGANVLTF. CDR3 nucleotides: TGCAGCGTGGGAACAGGGGGAACTGGGGCCAACGTCCTGACTTTC.

The chain couples TRBV7-2 to TRBJ1-2; D remains ambiguous. Looked up from germline, CDR1 is SGHTA and CDR2 is FQGNSA. The CDR3 contains 14 residues. The V and J ends lost 4 bases and 0 bases respectively, with 9 bases between them. In nucleotides, the CDR3 is TGTGCCAGCAGCTCGAAACCCCCTAACTATGGCTACACCTTC. This encodes CASSSKPPNYGYTF.

This clone was seen more than once but under ten times. The V gene is TRBV11-1, the J gene TRBJ1-5; D ambiguous. V was shortened by 1 base and J by 6 bases, with 13 bases between the two germline ends. From germline, CDR1 is SGHAT and CDR2 FQDESV (reference sequence). CDR3 length: 15 amino acids. Here the CDR3 reads CASSLDGSSGQPQHF. CDR3 coding DNA: TGTGCCAGCAGCTTAGACGGATCCTCGGGTCAGCCCCAGCATTTT. Supplemented by reference TRBV11-1 and TRBJ1-5, the full variable domain reads EAEVAQSPRYKITEKSQAVAFWCDPISGHATLYWYRQILGQGPELLVQFQDESVVDDSQLPKDRFSAERLKGVDSTLKIQPAELGDSAMYLCASSLDGSSGQPQHFGDGTRLSIL.

V is TRBV5-1 and J is TRBJ2-2; 8 bases fit TRBD2. Germline lookup yields CDR1 SGHRS and CDR2 YFSETQ. The CDR3 loop spans 18 amino acids. J was trimmed by 4 bases and V by 3 bases; bases with no gene match: 14. The CDR3: CASSSPVAGGAGTGELFF. The CDR3 nucleotides read TGCGCCAGCAGCTCCCCTGTGGCGGGGGGCGCGGGCACCGGGGAGCTGTTTTTT.

In this sample, this clone turned up a few times. The V gene is TRBV4-3, the J gene TRBJ1-2, with D unclear. The germline V gene has CDR1 LGHNA and CDR2 YSLEER. Trimming cost V 1 base and J 4 bases, with 13 bases left between them. The CDR3 covers 15 residues. The CDR3 DNA is TGCGCCAGCAGCCAAGCGTCCGGTGGAATCTATGGCTACACCTTC. Protein sequence: CASSQASGGIYGYTF.

The CDR3 region has the DNA TGTGCCAGCAGTGAGATTAAGGGACGAAGGGGTGATGAAAAACTGTTTTTT. Protein: CASSEIKGRRGDEKLFF. The rearrangement uses TRBV2 and TRBJ1-4; perhaps TRBD1 as D (5 bases). The germline V gene has CDR1 SNHLY and CDR2 FYNNEI. The CDR3 is 17 amino acids. The V and J ends lost 3 bases and 6 bases respectively, with 20 bases between them.

The chain couples TRBV28 to TRBJ2-7; no reliable D call. The CDR3 extends over 11 amino acids. CDR1 and CDR2 from the germline V gene are MDHEN and SYDVKM. Trimming stripped 3 bases from V and 4 bases from J, with 4 bases between. CDR3 protein: CASSFRYEQYF. The CDR3 DNA reads as TGTGCCAGCAGTTTCCGGTACGAGCAGTACTTC.

The chain is built from TRBV2 and TRBJ1-2, with D hard to call. V was pared by 5 bases and J by 8 bases, with 15 bases between. Germline CDR1 is SNHLY and CDR2 is FYNNEI. This CDR3 region has 13 residues. Written as DNA, the CDR3 is TGTGCCAGCAGTCAGGCGTCGTTCGGGGGCTACACCTTC. Its protein product is CASSQASFGGYTF.

This sequence joins TRBV15 and TRBJ2-7, with TRBD1 matching 9 bases. The length of the CDR3 is 14 residues. CDR1 and CDR2 (germline): LNHNV, YYDKDF (reference sequence). V dropped 8 bases and J dropped 3; count of bases not matched to a gene: 8. As DNA, the CDR3 is TGTGCCACCGAGGACAGGGGTGTTGGCTACGAGCAGTACTTC. It is translated as CATEDRGVGYEQYF.

The V call is TRBV7-2, the J call TRBJ2-7; no clear D. Germline CDR1 and CDR2: SGHTA and FQGNSA. V was trimmed by 4 bases and J by 2 bases, leaving 3 bases between them. The CDR3 is 11 amino acids. The CDR3 DNA follows: TGTGCCAGCAGCTATGCCTACGAGCAGTACTTC. Its translation is CASSYAYEQYF.

V usage is TRBV7-2 and J usage is TRBJ2-5, with D uncertain. Trimming removed 1 base at V and 5 bases at J, with 14 bases between. The CDR3 contains 15 residues. Germline-derived CDR1 and CDR2 are SGHTA and FQGNSA. CDR3 sequence: CASSLVSSPQETQYF. The CDR3 coding sequence is TGTGCCAGCAGCTTAGTCAGCAGCCCCCAGGAGACCCAGTACTTC.

Remarks on this clone: The sample contains more than one DNA sequence encoding this CDR3. This chain uses TRBV29-1 with TRBJ2-3; D is uncertain. From germline, CDR1 is SQVTM and CDR2 ANQGSEA. The CDR3 runs to 12 residues. V was trimmed by 0 bases and J by 2 bases, leaving 3 bases between them. In nucleotides, the CDR3 is TGCAGCGTTGAAGAAAACACAGATACGCAGTATTTT. As protein: CSVEENTDTQYF.

This clone occurred a few times. V and J are TRBV4-1 and TRBJ1-2; D is possibly TRBD1 (5 bases). V was trimmed by 0 bases and J by 5 bases, leaving 10 bases between them. The CDR3 is 14 amino acids. Germline V lookup: CDR1 MGHRA, CDR2 YSYEKL. As DNA, the CDR3 is TGCGCCAGCAGCCAAGAGCAGGGACCATATGGCTACACCTTC. Translated, it gives CASSQEQGPYGYTF.

The gene calls are TRBV6-5 and TRBJ2-3; 7 positions agree with TRBD2. V shed 6 bases and J 0 bases; nucleotides not matched to a gene: 6. The CDR3 consists of 15 residues. Germline V gives CDR1 MNHEY, CDR2 SVGAGI. CDR3 protein: CASRPRGDSTDTQYF. Written as DNA, the CDR3 is TGTGCCAGCAGACCCCGGGGGGACAGCACAGATACGCAGTATTTT.

The chain carries TRBV20-1 and TRBJ1-2; D is unresolved. CDR3 size: 10 residues. V was shortened by 4 bases and J by 8 bases, with 8 bases between the two germline ends. Germline CDR1 reads DFQATT; CDR2 reads SNEGSKA (reference sequence). CDR3 protein: CSANSGGYTF. CDR3 DNA: TGCAGTGCTAATTCCGGCGGCTACACCTTC.

Here the CDR3 reads CASSSPTASAYGYTF. The CDR3 DNA is TGTGCCAGCAGTTCGCCGACTGCCTCCGCTTATGGCTACACCTTC. The chain links TRBV28 to TRBJ1-2; D is ambiguous. Trimming took 4 bases from V and 5 from J, leaving 17 bases between them. The CDR3 spans 15 residues. Germline-derived CDR1 and CDR2 are MDHEN and SYDVKM.

This clone was seen a handful of times. The chain combines TRBV4-1 with TRBJ2-7; D is unclear. Germline CDR1 reads MGHRA; CDR2 reads YSYEKL. The ends were cut back, 1 base at V and 3 bases at J, with 7 bases in the middle. The CDR3 consists of 13 residues. For the CDR3, the DNA is TGCGCCAGCAGCCAAGTGGCTAGCTACGAGCAGTACTTC. Amino acid sequence: CASSQVASYEQYF.

V gene TRBV28 combines with J gene TRBJ1-2; the match to TRBD1 covers 8 bases. Germline V gives CDR1 MDHEN, CDR2 SYDVKM. CDR3 length: 13 amino acids. J gave up 4 bases and V 6 bases, and 4 bases lay outside the gene matches. The chain's CDR3 is CASRTGQAYGYTF. DNA for the CDR3: TGTGCCAGCAGAACGGGACAGGCCTATGGCTACACCTTC.

The rearrangement uses TRBV29-1 and TRBJ2-1; D is ambiguous. The CDR3 totals 10 residues. The ends were cut back, 7 bases at V and 6 bases at J, with 7 bases in the middle. Germline values: CDR1 SQVTM, CDR2 ANQGSEA. For the CDR3, the DNA is TGCAGCGCGGTAGTCAATGAGCAGTTCTTC. This translates into CSAVVNEQFF.

This clone was counted between two and nine times. This chain joins TRBV2 and TRBJ2-6; possibly TRBD2 for D (6 bases). CDR3 length: 15 residues. Germline lookup yields CDR1 SNHLY and CDR2 FYNNEI. Trimming cost V 9 bases and J 0 bases, with 12 bases left between them. As DNA, the CDR3 is TGTGCCAGGGGACTTCCGAGCTCTGGGGCCAACGTCCTGACTTTC. As protein: CARGLPSSGANVLTF.

V gene TRBV7-2 combines with J gene TRBJ2-3; D is perhaps TRBD1 (5 bases). CDR1 is SGHTA and CDR2 is FQGNSA in the germline V gene. The CDR3 length is 13 residues. V gave up 7 bases and J gave up 3 bases, with 11 bases separating them. The CDR3, as DNA: TGTGCCAGCACTCGGCAGGGAACAGATACGCAGTATTTT. Translated: CASTRQGTDTQYF.

The chain combines TRBV7-9 with TRBJ2-2; TRBD1 or TRBD2 may be the D gene (6 bases each). The CDR3 runs to 14 residues. Germline lookup yields CDR1 SEHNR and CDR2 FQNEAQ (reference sequence). With 5 bases removed from V and 3 bases from J, the gap between germline ends came to 10 bases. CDR3 in amino acids: CASSGGPDTGELFF. CDR3 coding DNA: TGTGCCAGCAGCGGGGGGCCGGACACCGGGGAGCTGTTTTTT.

This chain links TRBV5-4 with TRBJ2-1, with D possibly being TRBD1 or TRBD2 (5 bases each). CDR3 length equals 16 residues. With 0 bases removed from V and 13 bases from J, the gap between germline ends came to 23 bases. CDR1 is SGHNT, CDR2 YYREEE, per germline (reference sequence). CDR3 bases: TGTGCCAGCAGCTTGGCCTCGGGGCTCTCCGCGAGGGCCCAGTTCTTC. Amino acid sequence: CASSLASGLSARAQFF.

The chain joins TRBV29-1 to TRBJ2-1, with D maybe TRBD1 (6 bases). Trimming took off 8 bases at V and 10 bases at J, with 12 bases between the two ends. Germline assignment: CDR1 SQVTM and CDR2 ANQGSEA. The CDR3 consists of 10 residues. The CDR3 DNA reads TGCAGCTGGGCGACAGGCGAGCAGTTCTTC. Translated: CSWATGEQFF.

This clone was recorded once. This chain joins TRBV19 and TRBJ1-5; D is undetermined. The CDR3 runs 15 residues. CDR1 and CDR2 from the germline V gene are LNHDA and SQIVND (reference sequence). Trimming shortened V by 1 base and J by 3 bases, and 10 bases separated the two germline ends. The CDR3 loop reads CASSIVPLYNQPQHF. The DNA of the CDR3 is TGTGCCAGTAGTATAGTCCCTCTCTACAATCAGCCCCAGCATTTT.

J is TRBJ1-5 and V is TRBV5-6; D gene unclear. This CDR3 has 14 residues. V lost 0 bases and J 5 bases, leaving 9 bases between the germline ends. Germline CDR1 reads SGHDT; CDR2 reads YYEEEE. In DNA, the CDR3 is TGTGCCAGCAGCTTGGCCGCCGGGGATCAGCCCCAGCATTTT. Amino acid sequence: CASSLAAGDQPQHF.

The sample holds a few counts of this clone. This chain joins TRBV9 and TRBJ2-7, with TRBD1 matching over 7 bases. The CDR3 has 13 residues. Germline V gene lookup returns CDR1 SGDLS and CDR2 YYNGEE. Germline trimming cut 2 bases from V and 10 bases from J; bases unmatched to any gene: 9. This CDR3 is CASSVNTGAVQYF. In DNA form, the CDR3 reads TGTGCCAGCAGCGTTAATACAGGGGCCGTCCAGTACTTC.

The chain carries TRBV29-1 and TRBJ1-1; 7 nucleotides line up with TRBD1. CDR1 SQVTM and CDR2 ANQGSEA come from the germline V gene. The CDR3 length is 10 residues. V lost 6 bases, J lost 6 bases, and 1 base stayed unmatched. The CDR3 protein is CSVGTAEAFF. The CDR3 DNA sequence: TGCAGCGTGGGGACAGCTGAAGCTTTCTTT.

The chain links TRBV29-1 to TRBJ2-7; 8 nucleotides align to TRBD1. Germline CDR1 SQVTM, CDR2 ANQGSEA. J was trimmed by 4 bases and V by 6 bases; bases with no gene match: 8. The CDR3 consists of 13 residues. CDR3 sequence: CSVTDRVTYEQYF. CDR3 DNA sequence: TGCAGCGTCACGGACAGGGTAACGTACGAGCAGTACTTC.